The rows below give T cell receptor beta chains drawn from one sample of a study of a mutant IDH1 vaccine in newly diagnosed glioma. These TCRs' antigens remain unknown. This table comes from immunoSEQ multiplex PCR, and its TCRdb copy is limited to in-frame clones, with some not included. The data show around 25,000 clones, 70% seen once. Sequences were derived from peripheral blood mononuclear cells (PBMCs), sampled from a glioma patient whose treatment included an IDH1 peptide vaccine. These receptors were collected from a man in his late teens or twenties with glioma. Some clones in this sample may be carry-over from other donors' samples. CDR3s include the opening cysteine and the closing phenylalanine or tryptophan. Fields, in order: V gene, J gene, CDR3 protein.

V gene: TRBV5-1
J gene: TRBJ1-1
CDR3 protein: CASSLAQVPGAEAFF

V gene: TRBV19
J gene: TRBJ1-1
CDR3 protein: CASSMRSGRMNTEAFF

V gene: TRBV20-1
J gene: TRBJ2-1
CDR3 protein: CSGSSVHEQFF

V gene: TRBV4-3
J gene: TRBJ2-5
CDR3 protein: CASSTYPGQTETQYF

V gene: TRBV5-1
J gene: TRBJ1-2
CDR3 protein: CASSLMKTDGYTF

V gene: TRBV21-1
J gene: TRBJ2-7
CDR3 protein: CASSTGGIEGLSYEQYF

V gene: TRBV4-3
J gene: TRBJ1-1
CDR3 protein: CASSQDDRWGNTEAFF

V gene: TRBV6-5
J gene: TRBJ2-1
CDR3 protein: CASSYSTSHNEQFF

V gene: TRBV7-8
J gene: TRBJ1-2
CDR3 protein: CASSLARTFYGYTF

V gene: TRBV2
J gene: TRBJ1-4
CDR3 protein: CASRTDTHNEKLFF

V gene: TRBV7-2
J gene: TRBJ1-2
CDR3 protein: CASSLVGISGYTF

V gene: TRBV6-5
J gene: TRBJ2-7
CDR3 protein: CASSSRDRGPYEQYF

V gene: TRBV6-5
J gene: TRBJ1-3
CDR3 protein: CASSYQSGNTIYF

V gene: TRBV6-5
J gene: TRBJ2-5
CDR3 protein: CASSYTGKFQETQYF

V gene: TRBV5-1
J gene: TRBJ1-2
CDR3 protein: CASSGTGQTNYGYTF

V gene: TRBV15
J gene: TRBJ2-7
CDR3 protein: CATSRDRGWYEQYF

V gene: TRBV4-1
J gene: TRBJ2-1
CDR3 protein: CASSQEIAGPGNEQFF

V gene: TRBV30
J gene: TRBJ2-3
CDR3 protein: CAWREPSGGASDTQYF

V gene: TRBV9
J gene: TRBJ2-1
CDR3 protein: CASSVGTSGGADNEQFF

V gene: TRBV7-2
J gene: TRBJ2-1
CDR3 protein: CASSSTSGRRVFF

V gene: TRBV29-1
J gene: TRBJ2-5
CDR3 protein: CSVSPGQGGGETQYF

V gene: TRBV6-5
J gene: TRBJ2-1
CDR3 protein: CASSLEFAGGNEQFF

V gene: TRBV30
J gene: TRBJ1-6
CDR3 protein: CAATRTPNSPLHF

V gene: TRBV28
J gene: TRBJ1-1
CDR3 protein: CASSLRADEAFF

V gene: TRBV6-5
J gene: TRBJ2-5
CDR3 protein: CASTVLAGAQETQYF

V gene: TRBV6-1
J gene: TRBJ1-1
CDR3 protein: CASSEGPPGLSTEAFF

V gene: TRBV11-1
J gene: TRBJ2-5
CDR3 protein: CASSWGRDWETQYF

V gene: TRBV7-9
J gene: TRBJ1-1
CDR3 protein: CASRMGRTEAFF

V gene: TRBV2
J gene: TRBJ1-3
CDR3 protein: CASKAGGSSGNTIYF

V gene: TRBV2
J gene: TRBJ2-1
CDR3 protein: CASTDSSLYNEQFF

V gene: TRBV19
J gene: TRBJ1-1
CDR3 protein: CASSLGTGISMNTEAFF

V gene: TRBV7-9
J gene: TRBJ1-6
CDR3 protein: CASASSTNSPLHF

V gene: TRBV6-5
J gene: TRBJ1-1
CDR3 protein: CASSYGQGMNTEAFF

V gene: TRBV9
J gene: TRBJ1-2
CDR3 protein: CASSVADGDNYGYTF

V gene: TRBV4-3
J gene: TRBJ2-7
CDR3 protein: CASSPLAMGSYEQYF

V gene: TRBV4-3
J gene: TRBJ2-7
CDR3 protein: CASSREFGTGYEQYF

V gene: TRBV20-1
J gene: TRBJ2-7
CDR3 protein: CSARILREQYF

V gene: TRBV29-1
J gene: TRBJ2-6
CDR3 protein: CSVMTVNSGANVLTF

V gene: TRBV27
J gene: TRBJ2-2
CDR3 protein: CASSLILAGGPGGGELFF

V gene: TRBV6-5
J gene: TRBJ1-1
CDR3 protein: CASSSLENTEAFF

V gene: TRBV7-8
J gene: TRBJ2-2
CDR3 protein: CASSPKEVGELFF

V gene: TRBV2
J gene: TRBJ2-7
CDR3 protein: CASTKGERYEQYF

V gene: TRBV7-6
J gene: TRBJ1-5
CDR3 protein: CASSPGGGRGQPQHF

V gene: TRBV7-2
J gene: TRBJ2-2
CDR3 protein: CASSLTGTGGAGELFF

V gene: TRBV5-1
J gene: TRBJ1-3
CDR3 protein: CASGPIVGNTIYF

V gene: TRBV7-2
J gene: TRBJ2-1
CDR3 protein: CASSPDRAGYNEQFF

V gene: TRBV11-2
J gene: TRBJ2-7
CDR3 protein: CASSLLGVAAYEQYF